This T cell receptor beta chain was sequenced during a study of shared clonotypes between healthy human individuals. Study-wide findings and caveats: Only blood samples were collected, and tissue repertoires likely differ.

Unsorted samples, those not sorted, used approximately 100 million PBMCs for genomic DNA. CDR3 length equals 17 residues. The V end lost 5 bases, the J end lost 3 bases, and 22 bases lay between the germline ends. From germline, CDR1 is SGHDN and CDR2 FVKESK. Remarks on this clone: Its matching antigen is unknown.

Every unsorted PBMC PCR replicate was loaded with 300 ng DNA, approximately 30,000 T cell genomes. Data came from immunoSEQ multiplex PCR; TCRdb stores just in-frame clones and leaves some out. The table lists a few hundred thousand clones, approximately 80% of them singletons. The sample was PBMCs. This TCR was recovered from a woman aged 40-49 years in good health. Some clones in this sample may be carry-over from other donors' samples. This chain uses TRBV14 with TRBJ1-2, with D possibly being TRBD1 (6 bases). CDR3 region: CASSYILDRWGYYGYTF. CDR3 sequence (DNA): TGTGCCAGCAGCTACATCCTAGACAGGTGGGGATACTATGGCTACACCTTC.